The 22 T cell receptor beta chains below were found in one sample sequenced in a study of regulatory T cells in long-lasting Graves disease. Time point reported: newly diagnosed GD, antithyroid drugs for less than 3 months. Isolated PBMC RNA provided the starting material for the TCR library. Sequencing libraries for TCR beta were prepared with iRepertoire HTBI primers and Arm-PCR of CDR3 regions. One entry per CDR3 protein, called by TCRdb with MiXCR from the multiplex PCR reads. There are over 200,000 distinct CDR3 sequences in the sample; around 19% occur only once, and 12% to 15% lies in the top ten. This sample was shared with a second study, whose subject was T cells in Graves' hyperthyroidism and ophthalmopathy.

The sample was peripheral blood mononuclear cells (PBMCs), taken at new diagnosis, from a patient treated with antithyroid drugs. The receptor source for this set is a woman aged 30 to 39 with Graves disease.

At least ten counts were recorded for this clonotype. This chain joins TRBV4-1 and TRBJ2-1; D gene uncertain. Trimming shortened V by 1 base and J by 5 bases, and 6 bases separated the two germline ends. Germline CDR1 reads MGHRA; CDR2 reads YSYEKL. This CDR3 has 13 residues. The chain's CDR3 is CASSQVQNNEQFF. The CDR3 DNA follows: TGCGCCAGCAGCCAAGTACAGAACAATGAGCAGTTCTTC.

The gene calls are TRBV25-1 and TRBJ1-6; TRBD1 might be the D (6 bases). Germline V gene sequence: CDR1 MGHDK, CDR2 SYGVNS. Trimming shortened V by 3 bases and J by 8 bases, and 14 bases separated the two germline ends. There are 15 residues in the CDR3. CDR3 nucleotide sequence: TGTGCCAGCAGTGATAGTGGGGGGGCTTATTCACCCCTCCACTTT. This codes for CASSDSGGAYSPLHF.

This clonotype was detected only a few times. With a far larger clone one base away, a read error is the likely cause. The CDR3 DNA reads TGTGCCAGCAGCTTAGTCGGGGACACAGATACGCAGTATTTT. Encoded protein: CASSLVGDTDTQYF. The chain combines TRBV11-3 with TRBJ2-3, with D possibly TRBD2 on 5 matching bases. This CDR3 has 14 residues. V lost 1 base to trimming and J lost 2 bases, with 7 bases between them. Germline V lookup: CDR1 SGHNT, CDR2 YENEEA.

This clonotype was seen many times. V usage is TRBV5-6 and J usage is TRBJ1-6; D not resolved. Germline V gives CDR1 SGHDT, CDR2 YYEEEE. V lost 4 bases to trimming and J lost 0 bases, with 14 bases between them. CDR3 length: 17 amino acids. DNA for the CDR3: TGTGCCAGCAGCCATGGACGGCAGAGCTCCTATAATTCACCCCTCCACTTT. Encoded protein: CASSHGRQSSYNSPLHF.

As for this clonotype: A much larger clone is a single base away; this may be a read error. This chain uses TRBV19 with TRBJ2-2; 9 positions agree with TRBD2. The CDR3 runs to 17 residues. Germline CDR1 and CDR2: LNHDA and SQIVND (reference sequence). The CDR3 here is CASSPGGTSRGTGALFF. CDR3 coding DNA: TGTGCCAGTAGTCCGGGAGGGACTAGCCGGGGAACCGGGGCGCTGTTTTTT.

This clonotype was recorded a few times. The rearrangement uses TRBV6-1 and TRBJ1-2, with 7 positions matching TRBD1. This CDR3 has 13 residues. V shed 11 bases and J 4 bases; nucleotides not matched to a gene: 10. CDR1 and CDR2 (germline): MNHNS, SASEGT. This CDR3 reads CAGNRDSGYGYTF. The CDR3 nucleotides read TGTGCCGGCAACCGGGACAGCGGCTATGGCTACACCTTC.

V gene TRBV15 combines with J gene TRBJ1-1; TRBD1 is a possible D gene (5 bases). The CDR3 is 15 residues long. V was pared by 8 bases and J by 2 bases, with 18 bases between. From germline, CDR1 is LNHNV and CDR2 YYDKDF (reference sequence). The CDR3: CATDLGAEPNTEAFF. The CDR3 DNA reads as TGTGCCACCGACCTAGGGGCCGAACCAAACACTGAAGCTTTCTTT. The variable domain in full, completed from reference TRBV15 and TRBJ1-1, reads DAMVIQNPRYQVTQFGKPVTLSCSQTLNHNVMYWYQQKSSQAPKLLFHYYDKDFNNEADTPDNFQSRRPNTSFCFLDIRSPGLGDTAMYLCATDLGAEPNTEAFFGQGTRLTVV.

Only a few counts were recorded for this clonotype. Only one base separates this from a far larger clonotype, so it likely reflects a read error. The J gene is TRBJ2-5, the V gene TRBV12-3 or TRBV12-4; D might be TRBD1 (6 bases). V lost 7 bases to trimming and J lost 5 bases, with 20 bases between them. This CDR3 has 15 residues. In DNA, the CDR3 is TGTGCCAGCAATCCAGGGGACCCCAACTTGGAGACCCAGTACTTC. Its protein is CASNPGDPNLETQYF.

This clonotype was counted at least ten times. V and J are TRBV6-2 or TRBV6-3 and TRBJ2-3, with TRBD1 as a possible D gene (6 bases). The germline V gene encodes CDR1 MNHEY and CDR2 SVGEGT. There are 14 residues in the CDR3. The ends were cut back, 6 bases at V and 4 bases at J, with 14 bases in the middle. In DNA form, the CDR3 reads TGTGCCAGCAGCTCACAGGGTAGGGCAGATACGCAGTATTTT. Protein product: CASSSQGRADTQYF.

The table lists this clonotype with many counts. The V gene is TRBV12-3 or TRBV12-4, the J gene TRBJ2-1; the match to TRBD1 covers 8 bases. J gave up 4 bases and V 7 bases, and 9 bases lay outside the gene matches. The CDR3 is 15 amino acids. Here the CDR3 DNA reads TGTGCCAGCACCGCAGGGGGCCCGGGATACAATGAGCAGTTCTTC. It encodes CASTAGGPGYNEQFF.

CDR3 residues: CASSYGTGKGYNEQFF. In DNA, the CDR3 is TGTGCCAGCAGCTATGGGACAGGGAAGGGCTACAATGAGCAGTTCTTC. V usage is TRBV11-2 and J usage is TRBJ2-1; 9 bases match TRBD1. Germline CDR1 reads SGHAT; CDR2 reads FQNNGV. V shed 4 bases, J shed 3 bases, and the junction held 7 bases outside the gene matches. The CDR3 is 16 amino acids.

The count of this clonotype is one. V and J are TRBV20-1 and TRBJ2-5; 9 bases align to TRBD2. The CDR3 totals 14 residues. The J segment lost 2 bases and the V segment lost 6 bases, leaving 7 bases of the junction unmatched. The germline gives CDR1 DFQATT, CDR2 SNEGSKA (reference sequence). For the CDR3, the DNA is TGCAGTGCCCACCTAGCGGGGAGTCAAGAGACCCAGTACTTC. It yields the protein CSAHLAGSQETQYF.

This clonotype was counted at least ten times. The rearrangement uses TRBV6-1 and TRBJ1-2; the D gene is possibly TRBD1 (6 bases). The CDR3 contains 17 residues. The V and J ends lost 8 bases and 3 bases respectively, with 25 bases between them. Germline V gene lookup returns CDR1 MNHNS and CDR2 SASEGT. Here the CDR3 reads CASLPVVRSGQDYGYTF. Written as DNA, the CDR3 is TGTGCCAGCCTTCCGGTTGTCCGGTCGGGACAAGACTATGGCTACACCTTC.

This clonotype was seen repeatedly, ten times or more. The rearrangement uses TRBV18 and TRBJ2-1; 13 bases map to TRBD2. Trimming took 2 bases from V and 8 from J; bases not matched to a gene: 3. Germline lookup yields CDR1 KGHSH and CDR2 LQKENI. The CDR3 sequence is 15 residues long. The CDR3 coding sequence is TGTGCCAGCTCACCAACTAGCGGGGGGGTCTATGAGCAGTTCTTC. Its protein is CASSPTSGGVYEQFF.

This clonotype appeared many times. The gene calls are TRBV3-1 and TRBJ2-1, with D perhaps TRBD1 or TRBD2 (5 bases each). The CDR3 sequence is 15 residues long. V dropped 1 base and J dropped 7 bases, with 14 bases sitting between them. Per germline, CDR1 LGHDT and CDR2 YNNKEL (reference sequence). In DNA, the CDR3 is TGTGCCAGCAGCCAAGTGGAGGCCCCAGGGAATGAGCAGTTCTTC. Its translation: CASSQVEAPGNEQFF.

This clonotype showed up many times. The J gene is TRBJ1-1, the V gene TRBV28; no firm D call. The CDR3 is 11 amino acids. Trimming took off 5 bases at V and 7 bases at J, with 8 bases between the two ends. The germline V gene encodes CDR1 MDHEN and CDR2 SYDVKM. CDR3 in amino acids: CASSPQFEAFF. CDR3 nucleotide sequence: TGTGCCAGCAGTCCGCAATTTGAAGCTTTCTTT.

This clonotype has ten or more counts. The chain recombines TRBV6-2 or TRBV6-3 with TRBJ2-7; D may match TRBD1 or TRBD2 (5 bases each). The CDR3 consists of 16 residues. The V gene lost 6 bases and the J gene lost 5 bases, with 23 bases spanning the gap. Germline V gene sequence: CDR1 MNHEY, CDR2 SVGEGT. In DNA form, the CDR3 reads TGTGCCAGCAGATGGGGCCGGACTCGAAGTCTCGACGAGCAGTACTTC. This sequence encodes CASRWGRTRSLDEQYF.

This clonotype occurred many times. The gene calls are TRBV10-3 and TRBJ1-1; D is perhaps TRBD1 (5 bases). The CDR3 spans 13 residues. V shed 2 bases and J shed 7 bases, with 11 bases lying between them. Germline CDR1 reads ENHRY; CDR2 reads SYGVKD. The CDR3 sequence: CAISEGQGLEAFF. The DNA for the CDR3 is TGTGCCATCAGTGAGGGGCAGGGCCTTGAAGCTTTCTTT.

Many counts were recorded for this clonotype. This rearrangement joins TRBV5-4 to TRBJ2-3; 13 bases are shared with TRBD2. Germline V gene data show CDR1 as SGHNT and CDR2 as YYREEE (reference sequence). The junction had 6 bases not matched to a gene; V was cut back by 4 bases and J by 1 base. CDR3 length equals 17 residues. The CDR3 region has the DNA TGTGCCAGCAGCCCCGGACTAGCGGGGGCCCGCACAGATACGCAGTATTTT. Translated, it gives CASSPGLAGARTDTQYF. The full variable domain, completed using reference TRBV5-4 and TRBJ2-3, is ETGVTQSPTHLIKTRGQQVTLRCSSQSGHNTVSWYQQALGQGPQFIFQYYREEENGRGNFPPRFSGLQFPNYSSELNVNALELDDSALYLCASSPGLAGARTDTQYFGPGTRLTVL.

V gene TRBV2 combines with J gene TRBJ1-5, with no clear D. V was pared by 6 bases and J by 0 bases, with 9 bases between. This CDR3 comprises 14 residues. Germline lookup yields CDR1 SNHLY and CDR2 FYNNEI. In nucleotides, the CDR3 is TGTGCCAGCAGGGACGGATATAGCAATCAGCCCCAGCATTTT. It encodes CASRDGYSNQPQHF.

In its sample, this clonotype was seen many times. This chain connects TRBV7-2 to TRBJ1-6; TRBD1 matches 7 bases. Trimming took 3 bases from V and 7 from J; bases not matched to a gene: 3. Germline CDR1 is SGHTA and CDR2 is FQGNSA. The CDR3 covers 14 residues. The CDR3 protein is CASSLGQPNSPLHF. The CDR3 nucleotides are TGTGCCAGCAGCTTGGGACAGCCAAATTCACCCCTCCACTTT.

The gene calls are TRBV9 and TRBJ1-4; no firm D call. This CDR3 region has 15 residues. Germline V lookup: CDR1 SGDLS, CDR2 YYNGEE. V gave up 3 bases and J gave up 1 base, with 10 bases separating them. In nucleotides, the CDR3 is TGTGCCAGCAGCGCAGACCCTCGAACTAATGAAAAACTGTTTTTT. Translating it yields CASSADPRTNEKLFF.